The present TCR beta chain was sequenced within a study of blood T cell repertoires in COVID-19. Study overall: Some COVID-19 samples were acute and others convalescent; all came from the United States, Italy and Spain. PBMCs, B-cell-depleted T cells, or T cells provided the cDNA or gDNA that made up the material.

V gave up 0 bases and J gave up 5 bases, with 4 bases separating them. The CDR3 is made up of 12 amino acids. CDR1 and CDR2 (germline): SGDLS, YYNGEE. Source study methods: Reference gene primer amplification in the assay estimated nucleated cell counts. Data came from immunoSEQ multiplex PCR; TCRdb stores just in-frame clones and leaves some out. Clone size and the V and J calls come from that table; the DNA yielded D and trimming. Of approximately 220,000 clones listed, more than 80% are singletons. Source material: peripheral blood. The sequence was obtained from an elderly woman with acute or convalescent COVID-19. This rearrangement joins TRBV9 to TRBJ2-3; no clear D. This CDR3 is CASSVDGDTQYF. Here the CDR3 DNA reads TGTGCCAGCAGCGTAGACGGAGATACGCAGTATTTT.